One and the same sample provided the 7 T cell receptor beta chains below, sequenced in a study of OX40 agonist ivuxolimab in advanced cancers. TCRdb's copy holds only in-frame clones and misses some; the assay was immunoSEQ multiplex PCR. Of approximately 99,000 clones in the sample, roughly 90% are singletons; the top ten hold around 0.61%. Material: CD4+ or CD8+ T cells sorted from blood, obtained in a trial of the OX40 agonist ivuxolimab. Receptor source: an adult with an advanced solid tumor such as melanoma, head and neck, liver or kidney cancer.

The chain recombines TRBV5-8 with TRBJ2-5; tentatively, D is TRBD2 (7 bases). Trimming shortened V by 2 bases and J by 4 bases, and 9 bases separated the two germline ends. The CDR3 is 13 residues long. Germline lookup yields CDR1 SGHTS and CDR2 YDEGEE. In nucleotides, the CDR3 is TGTGCCAGCAGCTTTCGGGGGGCAGAGACCCAGTACTTC. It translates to CASSFRGAETQYF.

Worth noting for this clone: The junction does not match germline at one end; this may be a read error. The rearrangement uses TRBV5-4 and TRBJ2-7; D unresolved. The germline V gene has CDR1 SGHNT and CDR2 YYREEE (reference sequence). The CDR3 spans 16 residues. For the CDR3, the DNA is TGTGCCAGCAGCTTGGGGGTTGGGTCAGCCTCCCACGAGCAGTACTTC. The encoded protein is CASSLGVGSASHEQYF.

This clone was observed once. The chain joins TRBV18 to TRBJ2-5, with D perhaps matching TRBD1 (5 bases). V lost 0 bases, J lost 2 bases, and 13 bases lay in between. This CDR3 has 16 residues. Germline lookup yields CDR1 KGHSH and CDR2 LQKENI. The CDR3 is CASSPPHRDRQETQYF. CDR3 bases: TGTGCCAGCTCACCACCCCACCGTGACAGACAAGAGACCCAGTACTTC.

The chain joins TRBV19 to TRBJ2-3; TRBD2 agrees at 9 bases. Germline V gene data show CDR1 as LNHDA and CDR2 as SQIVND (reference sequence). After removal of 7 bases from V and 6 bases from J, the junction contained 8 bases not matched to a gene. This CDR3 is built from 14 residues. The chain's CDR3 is CASNTGTSLDTQYF. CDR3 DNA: TGTGCCAGTAACACCGGGACTAGCTTGGATACGCAGTATTTT.

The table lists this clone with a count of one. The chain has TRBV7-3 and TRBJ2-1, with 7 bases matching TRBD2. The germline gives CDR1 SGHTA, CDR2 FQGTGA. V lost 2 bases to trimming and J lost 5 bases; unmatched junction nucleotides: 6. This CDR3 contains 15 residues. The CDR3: CASSLRGRFDNEQFF. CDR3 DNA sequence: TGTGCCAGCAGCTTACGCGGGAGATTCGACAATGAGCAGTTCTTC.

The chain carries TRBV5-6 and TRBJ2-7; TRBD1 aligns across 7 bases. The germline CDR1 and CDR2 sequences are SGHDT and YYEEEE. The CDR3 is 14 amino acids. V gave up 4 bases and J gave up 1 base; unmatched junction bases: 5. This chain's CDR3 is CASSPGQFSYEQYF. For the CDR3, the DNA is TGTGCCAGCAGCCCGGGACAGTTTTCCTACGAGCAGTACTTC.

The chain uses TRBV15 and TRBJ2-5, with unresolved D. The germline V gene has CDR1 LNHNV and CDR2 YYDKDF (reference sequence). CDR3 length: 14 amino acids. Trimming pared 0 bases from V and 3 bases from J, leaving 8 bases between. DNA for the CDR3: TGTGCCACCAGCAGAGATCACCAAAAAGAGACCCAGTACTTC. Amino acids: CATSRDHQKETQYF. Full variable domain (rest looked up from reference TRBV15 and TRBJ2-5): DAMVIQNPRYQVTQFGKPVTLSCSQTLNHNVMYWYQQKSSQAPKLLFHYYDKDFNNEADTPDNFQSRRPNTSFCFLDIRSPGLGDTAMYLCATSRDHQKETQYFGPGTRLLVL.